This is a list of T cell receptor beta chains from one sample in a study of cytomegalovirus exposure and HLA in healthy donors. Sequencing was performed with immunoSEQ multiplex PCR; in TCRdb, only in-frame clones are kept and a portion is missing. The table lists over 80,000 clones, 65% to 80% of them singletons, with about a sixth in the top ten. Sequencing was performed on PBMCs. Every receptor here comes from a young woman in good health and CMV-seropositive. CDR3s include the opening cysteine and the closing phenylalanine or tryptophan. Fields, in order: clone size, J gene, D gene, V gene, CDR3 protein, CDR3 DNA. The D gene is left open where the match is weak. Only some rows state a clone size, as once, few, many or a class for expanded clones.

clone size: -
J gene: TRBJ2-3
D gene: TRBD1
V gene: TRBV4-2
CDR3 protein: CASSQVGTVPGPTDTQYF
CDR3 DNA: TGTGCCAGCAGCCAAGTCGGGACAGTCCCAGGGCCCACAGATACGCAGTATTTT

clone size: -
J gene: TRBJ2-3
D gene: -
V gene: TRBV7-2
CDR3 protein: CASSLAGRDTQYF
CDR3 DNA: TGTGCCAGCAGCTTAGCGGGGAGGGATACGCAGTATTTT

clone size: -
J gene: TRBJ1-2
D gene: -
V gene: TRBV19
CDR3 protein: CATTDIMGNYGYTF
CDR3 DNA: TGTGCCACCACGGACATCATGGGTAACTATGGCTACACCTTC

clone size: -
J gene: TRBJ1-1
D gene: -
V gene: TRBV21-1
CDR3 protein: CAKGAGAFF
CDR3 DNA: TGTGCCAAGGGGGCAGGAGCTTTCTTT

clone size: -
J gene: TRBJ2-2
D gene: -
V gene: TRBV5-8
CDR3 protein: CARKTENTGELFF
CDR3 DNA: TGTGCCAGGAAGACAGAAAACACCGGGGAGCTGTTTTTT

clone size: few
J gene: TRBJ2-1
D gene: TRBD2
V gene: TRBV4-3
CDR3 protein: CASSPRLAGAYNEQFF
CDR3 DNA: TGCGCCAGCAGCCCCCGACTAGCGGGAGCCTACAATGAGCAGTTCTTC

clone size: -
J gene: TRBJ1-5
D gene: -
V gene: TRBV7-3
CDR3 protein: CASSVGGGADQPQHF
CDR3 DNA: TGTGCCAGCAGCGTCGGAGGGGGGGCGGATCAGCCCCAGCATTTT

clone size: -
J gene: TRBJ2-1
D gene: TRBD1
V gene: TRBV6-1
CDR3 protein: CASSEAPTGGNEQFF
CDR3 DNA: TGTGCCAGCAGTGAAGCGCCGACAGGGGGCAATGAGCAGTTCTTC

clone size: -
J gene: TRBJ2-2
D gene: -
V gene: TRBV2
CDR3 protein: CASRRRGGNTGELFF
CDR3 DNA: TGTGCCAGCAGACGGAGAGGGGGGAACACCGGGGAGCTGTTTTTT

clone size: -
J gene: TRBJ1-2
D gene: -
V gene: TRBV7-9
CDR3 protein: CASSILPGQSNYGYTF
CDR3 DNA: TGTGCCAGCAGCATACTACCCGGACAGTCAAACTATGGCTACACCTTC

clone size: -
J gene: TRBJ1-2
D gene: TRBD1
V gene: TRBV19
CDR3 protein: CASSITWDSYYGYTF
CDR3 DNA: TGTGCCAGTAGTATTACATGGGACAGCTACTATGGCTACACCTTC

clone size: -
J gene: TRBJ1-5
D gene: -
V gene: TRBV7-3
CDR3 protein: CASTAGRQPQHF
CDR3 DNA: TGTGCCAGCACGGCGGGGCGACAGCCCCAGCATTTT

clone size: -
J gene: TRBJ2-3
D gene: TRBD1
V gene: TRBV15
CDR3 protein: CATSTRTGGTDTQYF
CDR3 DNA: TGTGCCACCAGCACCCGGACAGGGGGGACAGATACGCAGTATTTT

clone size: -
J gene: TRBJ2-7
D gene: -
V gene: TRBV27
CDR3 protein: CASSFEGGPSYEQYF
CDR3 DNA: TGTGCCAGCAGTTTTGAGGGAGGCCCCTCCTACGAGCAGTACTTC

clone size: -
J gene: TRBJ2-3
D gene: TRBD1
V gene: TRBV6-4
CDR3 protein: CASSARQGASTDTQYF
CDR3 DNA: TGTGCCAGCAGCGCCCGACAGGGAGCCAGCACAGATACGCAGTATTTT

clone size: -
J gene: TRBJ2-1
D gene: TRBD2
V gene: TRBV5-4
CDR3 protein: CASSGIRTSGYNEQFF
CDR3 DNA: TGTGCCAGCAGCGGGATCAGGACTAGCGGATACAATGAGCAGTTCTTC

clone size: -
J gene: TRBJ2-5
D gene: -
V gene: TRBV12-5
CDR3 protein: CASESGNSYQETQYF
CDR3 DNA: TGTGCTAGTGAATCGGGGAACTCGTACCAAGAGACCCAGTACTTC

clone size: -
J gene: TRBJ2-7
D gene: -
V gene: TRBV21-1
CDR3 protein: CASSRDRGSYEQYF
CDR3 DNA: TGTGCCAGCAGCCGGGACAGGGGGTCCTACGAGCAGTACTTC

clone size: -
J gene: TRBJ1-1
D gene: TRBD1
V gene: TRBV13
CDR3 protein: CASSFPRGGQFSDTEAFF
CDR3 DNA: TGTGCCAGCAGCTTCCCCCGGGGGGGACAGTTTAGTGACACTGAAGCTTTCTTT

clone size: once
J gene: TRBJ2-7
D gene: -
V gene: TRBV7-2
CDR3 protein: CASSLVSGGYEQYF
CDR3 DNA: TGTGCCAGCAGCTTAGTGAGCGGCGGCTACGAGCAGTACTTC

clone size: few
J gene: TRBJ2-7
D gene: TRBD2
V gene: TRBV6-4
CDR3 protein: CASNNPGGQNEQYF
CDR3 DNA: TGTGCCAGCAATAATCCGGGGGGGCAGAACGAGCAGTACTTC

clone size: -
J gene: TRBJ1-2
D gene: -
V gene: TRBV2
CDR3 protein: CASRQGSAYGYTF
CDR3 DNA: TGTGCCAGCAGACAGGGATCCGCCTATGGCTACACCTTC

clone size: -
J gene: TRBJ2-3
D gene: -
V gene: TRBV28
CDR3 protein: CASSLLGGKNTDTQYF
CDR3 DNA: TGTGCCAGCAGTTTATTGGGCGGGAAGAACACAGATACGCAGTATTTT

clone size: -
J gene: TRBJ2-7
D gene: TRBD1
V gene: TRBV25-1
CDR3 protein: CASRMTGGSYEQYF
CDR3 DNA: TGTGCCAGCAGGATGACAGGGGGGTCCTACGAGCAGTACTTC

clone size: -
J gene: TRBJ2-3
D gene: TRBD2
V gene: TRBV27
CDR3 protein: CASSYRAGFGLAGTDTQYF
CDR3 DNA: TGTGCCAGCAGTTACCGAGCAGGCTTCGGGCTAGCGGGCACAGATACGCAGTATTTT

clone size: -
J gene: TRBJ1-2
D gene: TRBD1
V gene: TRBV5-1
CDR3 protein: CASSWGDRGYGYTF
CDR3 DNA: TGCGCCAGCAGCTGGGGGGACAGGGGCTATGGCTACACCTTC

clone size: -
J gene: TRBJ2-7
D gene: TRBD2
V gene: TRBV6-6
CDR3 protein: CASSQTSGASYEQYF
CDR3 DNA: TGTGCCAGCAGCCAGACTAGCGGGGCCTCCTACGAGCAGTACTTC

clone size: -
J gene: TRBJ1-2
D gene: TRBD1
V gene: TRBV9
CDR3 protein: CASSITGGFERGRYGYTF
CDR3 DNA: TGTGCCAGCAGCATCACAGGGGGGTTCGAACGAGGTCGTTATGGCTACACCTTC

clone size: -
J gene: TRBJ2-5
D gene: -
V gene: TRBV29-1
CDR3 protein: CSVRDGVETQYF
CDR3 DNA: TGCAGCGTTCGTGACGGAGTAGAGACCCAGTACTTC

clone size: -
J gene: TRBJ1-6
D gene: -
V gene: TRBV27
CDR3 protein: CASSLKDGQGYYNSPLHF
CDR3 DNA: TGTGCCAGCAGTCTCAAGGACGGTCAGGGCTACTATAATTCACCCCTCCACTTT

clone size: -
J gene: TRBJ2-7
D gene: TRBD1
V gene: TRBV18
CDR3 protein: CASFVQGDTYEQYF
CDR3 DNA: TGTGCCAGCTTCGTACAGGGGGACACCTACGAGCAGTACTTC

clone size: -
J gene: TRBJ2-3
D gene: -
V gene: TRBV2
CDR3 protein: CASSERGALAQYF
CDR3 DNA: TGTGCCAGCAGTGAACGGGGGGCCTTGGCGCAGTATTTT

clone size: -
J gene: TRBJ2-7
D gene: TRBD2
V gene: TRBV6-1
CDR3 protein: CASTASGGSYEQYF
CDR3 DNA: TGTGCCAGCACGGCTTCGGGGGGCTCCTACGAGCAGTACTTC

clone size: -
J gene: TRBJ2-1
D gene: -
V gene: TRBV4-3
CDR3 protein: CASSLRWVGYNEQFF
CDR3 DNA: TGCGCCAGCAGCCTCAGGTGGGTTGGCTACAATGAGCAGTTCTTC

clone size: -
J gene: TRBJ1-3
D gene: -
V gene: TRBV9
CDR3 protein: CASRPSGAGNTIYF
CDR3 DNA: TGTGCCAGCCGCCCCTCGGGTGCTGGAAACACCATATATTTT

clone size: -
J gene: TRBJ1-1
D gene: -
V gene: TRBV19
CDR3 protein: CASSLRAPNTEAFF
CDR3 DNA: TGTGCCAGTAGTCTCAGGGCTCCGAACACTGAAGCTTTCTTT

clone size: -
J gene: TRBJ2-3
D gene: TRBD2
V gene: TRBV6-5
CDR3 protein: CASSYSAGGRTDTQYF
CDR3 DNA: TGTGCCAGCAGTTACTCGGCGGGAGGGCGGACAGATACGCAGTATTTT

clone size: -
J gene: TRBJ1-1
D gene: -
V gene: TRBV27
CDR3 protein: CASRAPTGVSAAFF
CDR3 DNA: TGTGCCAGCAGGGCCCCGACAGGAGTAAGCGCAGCTTTCTTT

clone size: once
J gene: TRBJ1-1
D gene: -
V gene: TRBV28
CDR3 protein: CASTLTDMNTEAFF
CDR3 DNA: TGTGCCAGCACCCTAACAGACATGAACACTGAAGCTTTCTTT

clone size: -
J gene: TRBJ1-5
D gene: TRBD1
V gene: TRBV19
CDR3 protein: CASSTRTGWDSNQPQHF
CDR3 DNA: TGTGCCAGTAGTACGCGGACAGGGTGGGATAGCAATCAGCCCCAGCATTTT

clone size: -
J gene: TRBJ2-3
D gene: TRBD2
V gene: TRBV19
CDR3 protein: CASRGVSVGADTQYF
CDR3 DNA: TGTGCCAGCCGGGGGGTCAGCGTTGGGGCAGATACGCAGTATTTT

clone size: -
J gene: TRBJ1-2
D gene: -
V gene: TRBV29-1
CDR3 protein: CSVRQGYGYTF
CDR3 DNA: TGCAGCGTTCGGCAGGGCTATGGCTACACCTTC

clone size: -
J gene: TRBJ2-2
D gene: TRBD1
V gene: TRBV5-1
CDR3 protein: CASFPGTGHGELFF
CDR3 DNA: TGCGCCAGCTTTCCCGGGACAGGGCACGGGGAGCTGTTTTTT

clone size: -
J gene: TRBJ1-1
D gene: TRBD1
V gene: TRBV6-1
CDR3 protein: CASSENRGTEAFF
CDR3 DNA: TGTGCCAGCAGTGAGAACAGGGGCACTGAAGCTTTCTTT

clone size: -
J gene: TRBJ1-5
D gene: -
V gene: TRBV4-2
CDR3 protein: CASSQEYEGSQPQHF
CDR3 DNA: TGTGCCAGCAGCCAAGAGTACGAGGGTAGCCAGCCCCAGCATTTT

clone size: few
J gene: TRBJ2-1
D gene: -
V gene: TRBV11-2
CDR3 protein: CASSLDVVNEQFF
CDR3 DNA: TGTGCCAGCAGCTTAGATGTAGTCAATGAGCAGTTCTTC

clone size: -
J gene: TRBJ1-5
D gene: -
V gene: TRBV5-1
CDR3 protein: CASSLQGAGNQPQHF
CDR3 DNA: TGCGCCAGCAGCTTGCAAGGGGCCGGCAATCAGCCCCAGCATTTT

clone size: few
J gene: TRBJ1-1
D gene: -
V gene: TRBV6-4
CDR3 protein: CASSEGANTEAFF
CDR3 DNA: TGTGCCAGCAGTGAGGGGGCGAACACTGAAGCTTTCTTT

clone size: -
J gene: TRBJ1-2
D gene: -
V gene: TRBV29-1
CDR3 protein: CSAESGGSYTF
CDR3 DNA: TGCAGCGCCGAGTCGGGGGGGAGCTACACCTTC

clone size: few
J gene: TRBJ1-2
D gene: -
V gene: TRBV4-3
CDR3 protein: CASSQDLGGARGGYTF
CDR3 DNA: TGCGCCAGCAGCCAAGATTTGGGGGGGGCCAGGGGTGGCTACACCTTC

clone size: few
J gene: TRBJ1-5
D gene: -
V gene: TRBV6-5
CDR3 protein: CASRAASSNQPQHF
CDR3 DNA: TGTGCCAGCAGAGCCGCATCTAGCAATCAGCCCCAGCATTTT

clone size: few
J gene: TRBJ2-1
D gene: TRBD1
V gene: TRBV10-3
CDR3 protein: CATRPGDRTYNEQFF
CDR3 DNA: TGTGCCACCCGTCCGGGGGACAGGACCTACAATGAGCAGTTCTTC

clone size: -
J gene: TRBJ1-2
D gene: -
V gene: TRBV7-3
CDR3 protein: CASSPPGGGYTF
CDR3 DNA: TGTGCCAGCAGCCCCCCAGGTGGTGGCTACACCTTC

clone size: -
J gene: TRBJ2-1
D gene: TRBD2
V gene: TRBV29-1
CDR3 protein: CSVVAGGLYNEQFF
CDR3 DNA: TGCAGCGTTGTTGCGGGAGGACTCTACAATGAGCAGTTCTTC

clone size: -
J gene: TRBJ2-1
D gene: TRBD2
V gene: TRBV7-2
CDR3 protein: CASSLLGLAGEGEQFF
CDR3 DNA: TGTGCCAGCAGCCTACTGGGACTAGCGGGGGAAGGTGAGCAGTTCTTC

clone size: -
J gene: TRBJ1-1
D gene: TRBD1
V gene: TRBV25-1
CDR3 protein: CASSEAGGTEAFF
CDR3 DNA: TGTGCCAGCAGTGAAGCAGGGGGAACTGAAGCTTTCTTT

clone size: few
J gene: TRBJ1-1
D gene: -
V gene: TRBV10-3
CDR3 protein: CAISEFGVNTEAFF
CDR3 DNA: TGTGCCATCAGTGAGTTCGGGGTGAACACTGAAGCTTTCTTT

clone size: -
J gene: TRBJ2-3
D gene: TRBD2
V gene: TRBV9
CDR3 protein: CASSEGTSGKSTDTQYF
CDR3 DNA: TGTGCCAGCAGCGAAGGGACTAGCGGGAAAAGCACAGATACGCAGTATTTT

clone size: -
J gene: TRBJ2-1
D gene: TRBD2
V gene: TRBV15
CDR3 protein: CATSRDRLAAYNEQFF
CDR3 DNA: TGTGCCACCAGCAGAGATCGACTAGCTGCATACAATGAGCAGTTCTTC